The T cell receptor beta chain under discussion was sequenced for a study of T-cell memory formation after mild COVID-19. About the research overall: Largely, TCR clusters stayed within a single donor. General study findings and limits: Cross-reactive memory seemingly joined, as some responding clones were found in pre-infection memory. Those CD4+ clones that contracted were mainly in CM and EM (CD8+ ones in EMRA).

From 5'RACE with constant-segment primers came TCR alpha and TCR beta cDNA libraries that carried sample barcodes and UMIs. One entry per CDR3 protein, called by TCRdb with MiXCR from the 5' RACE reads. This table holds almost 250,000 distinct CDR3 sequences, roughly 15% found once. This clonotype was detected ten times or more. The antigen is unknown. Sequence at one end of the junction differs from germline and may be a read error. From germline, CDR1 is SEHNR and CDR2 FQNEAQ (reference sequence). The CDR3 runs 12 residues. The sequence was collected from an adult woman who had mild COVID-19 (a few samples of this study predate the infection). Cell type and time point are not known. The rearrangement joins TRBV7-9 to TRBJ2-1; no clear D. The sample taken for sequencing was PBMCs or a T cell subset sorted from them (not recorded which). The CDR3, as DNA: TGCGCCAGCAGCCCCCTAGGCAATGAGCAGTTCTTC. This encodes CASSPLGNEQFF. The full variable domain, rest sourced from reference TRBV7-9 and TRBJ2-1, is DTGVSQNPRHKITKRGQNVTFRCDPISEHNRLYWYRQTLGQGPEFLTYFQNEAQLEKSRLLSDRFSAERPKGSFSTLEIQRTEQGDSAMYLCASSPLGNEQFFGPGTRLTVL.